This T cell receptor beta chain was documented in a study of neurological immune-mediated disorders. General study results and limits: Patients with HTLV-1-associated myelopathy had the highest level of TCR clonal expansion, whereas patients with multiple sclerosis had the lowest level, falling beneath the level found in healthy controls. No CDR3 amino acid sequences were shared by expanded clones across subjects, suggesting private repertoires in all groups.

The making of cDNA relied on 5'RACE with 10-nucleotide random UMIs. A single record per CDR3 protein comes from TCRdb applying MiXCR to the 5' RACE reads. The sample consists of 55,000 to 85,000 distinct CDR3 sequences, more than 3% of them appearing once. This clonotype was detected many times. The antigen is not known. Germline V gene sequence: CDR1 DFQATT, CDR2 SNEGSKA (reference sequence). The CDR3 contains 13 residues. Deletions cut 1 base from V and 4 bases from J, with 8 bases between. What was sequenced was PBMCs. This sequence joins TRBV20-1 and TRBJ1-5; no clear D gene. This sequence was found in a woman in her forties or fifties with multiple sclerosis. Written as DNA, the CDR3 is TGCAGTGCTAGAGGGGATTTTAATCAGCCCCAGCATTTT. Amino acid sequence: CSARGDFNQPQHF.